A single T cell receptor beta chain is shown here with its context. Its antigen is unidentified. This sample was taken from a study of T-cell reconstitution after alpha-beta-depleted transplantation in children. Regarding the study as a whole: Counts and diversity of T cells one year after transplant came mostly from newly produced T cells. Reports say that about two months after transplant, the alpha-beta T cells came out of several hundred graft clones that had expanded. Some patients' high day-60 TCRbeta diversity was traced to surviving recipient T cells and thymic progenitors.

Unique molecular identifiers were built into the TCRbeta library. TCRdb ran MiXCR on the PCR reads and lists one entry per CDR3 protein. Here the sample spans about 440,000 distinct CDR3 sequences, around two fifths being singletons. The length of the CDR3 is 20 residues. V was pared by 1 base and J by 1 base, with 15 bases of the junction left unmatched. Sequenced material: PBMCs, taken before TCRalphabeta/CD19-depleted stem cell transplant. This clonotype originated in a girl aged 2-9 years with aplastic anemia, due to receive a stem cell transplant. This chain links TRBV12-3 or TRBV12-4 with TRBJ2-3; the match to TRBD2 covers 9 bases. The DNA for the CDR3 is TGTGCCAGCAGTTTAGTTAGCGGGGGTCCGTCCAGGAGGGGCACAGATACGCAGTATTTT. Residues: CASSLVSGGPSRRGTDTQYF.